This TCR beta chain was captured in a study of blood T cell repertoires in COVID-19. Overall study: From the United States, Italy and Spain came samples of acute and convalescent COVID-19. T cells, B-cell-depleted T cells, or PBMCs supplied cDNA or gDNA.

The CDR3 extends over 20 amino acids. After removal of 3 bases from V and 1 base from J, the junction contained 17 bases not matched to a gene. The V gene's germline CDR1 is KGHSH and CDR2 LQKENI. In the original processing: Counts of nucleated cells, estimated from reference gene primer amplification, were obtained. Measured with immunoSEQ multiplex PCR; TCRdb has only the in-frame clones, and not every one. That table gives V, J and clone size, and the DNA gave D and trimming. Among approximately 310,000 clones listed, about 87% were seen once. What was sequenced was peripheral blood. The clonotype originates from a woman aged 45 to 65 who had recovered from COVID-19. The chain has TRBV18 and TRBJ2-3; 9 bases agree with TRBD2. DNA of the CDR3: TGTGCCAGCTCACCCGCCCTGATAGCGGGAGTATCTAAAGGCACAGATACGCAGTATTTT. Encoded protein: CASSPALIAGVSKGTDTQYF.